The 12 T cell receptor beta chains presented below share a single source sample, sequenced in a study of T-cell memory formation after mild COVID-19 (TCRdb year 2021). Libraries were made using 5' RACE. Instrument used: Illumina NovaSeq 6000. The public reads were reanalyzed by TCRdb: fastp trimming at Q25, MiXCR alignment, in-frame beta chains only. One record per CDR3 amino acid sequence lists the most common genes and DNA. The sample table lists fewer than 90,000 distinct CDR3 sequences, 10% to 15% of them with a count of one. The top ten hold around 41% of the sample. Specimen: PBMCs or a T cell subset sorted from them (not recorded which). The receptors stem from a man between 18 and 35 years old who had mild COVID-19 (a few samples of this study predate the infection). The sample titles of this study are shuffled in the database, so cell type and time point are left out; the donor was told from shared clones.

J is TRBJ1-1 and V is TRBV6-5, with D unclear. V was shortened by 6 bases and J by 0 bases, with 14 bases between the two germline ends. Germline CDR1 is MNHEY and CDR2 is SVGAGI. The CDR3 is 15 amino acids. CDR3 amino acids: CASREQFLMNTEAFF. CDR3 coding DNA: TGTGCCAGCAGAGAACAGTTTCTCATGAACACTGAAGCTTTCTTT.

This clonotype occurred a few times. The V call is TRBV27, the J call TRBJ2-3; D is uncertain. CDR1 and CDR2 from the germline V gene are MNHEY and SMNVEV (reference sequence). The CDR3 covers 11 residues. V shed 8 bases and J shed 4 bases, with 7 bases lying between them. The CDR3 DNA reads TGTGCCAGCCCCAGCCCAGATACGCAGTATTTT. Translated, it gives CASPSPDTQYF.

Ten or more counts support this clonotype. The chain employs TRBV20-1 and TRBJ2-1; 9 bases agree with TRBD2. CDR3 size: 15 residues. CDR1 is DFQATT, CDR2 SNEGSKA, per germline (reference sequence). Germline trimming cut 7 bases from V and 9 bases from J; bases unmatched to any gene: 16. The CDR3: CSGRTSAHGGTEQFF. CDR3 nucleotide sequence: TGCAGTGGTAGGACTAGCGCCCATGGTGGTACTGAGCAGTTCTTC.

This clonotype was observed at least ten times. V and J are TRBV7-2 and TRBJ2-5; 11 bases line up with TRBD2. The CDR3 is 15 residues long. In germline, CDR1 is SGHTA, CDR2 FQGNSA. V lost 5 bases and J lost 4; bases outside the gene matches: 6. CDR3 in amino acids: CASSLSGGAGETQYF. The CDR3 bases are TGTGCCAGCAGCCTTAGCGGGGGGGCTGGAGAGACCCAGTACTTC.

Many counts were recorded for this clonotype. V usage is TRBV5-1 and J usage is TRBJ2-3; 8 bases map to TRBD2. Trimming took 3 bases from V and 9 from J; bases not matched to a gene: 12. Germline V CDR1 and CDR2: SGHRS, YFSETQ. This CDR3 region has 15 residues. CDR3 amino acids: CASSYLAGSTRTQYF. CDR3 in DNA: TGCGCCAGCAGCTACTTAGCGGGGTCCACCCGAACGCAGTATTTT.

The rearrangement joins TRBV7-6 to TRBJ2-1; 7 nucleotides line up with TRBD2. Looked up from germline, CDR1 is SGHVS and CDR2 is FNYEAQ. The CDR3 sequence is 13 residues long. The V and J ends lost 4 bases and 15 bases, in that order; junction bases with no gene match: 12. CDR3 loop: CASSSSHGGSPFF. The CDR3 DNA follows: TGTGCCAGCAGCTCGTCCCACGGGGGGTCCCCGTTCTTC.

This chain joins TRBV21-1 and TRBJ2-7; whether TRBD1, the table's D call, matches the DNA was not checked. TRBV21-1 is shown as a pseudogene. CDR3 size: 20 residues. CDR3 sequence (DNA): TGTGCCAGCACCCTTAAAGGTCTGCGAGATCGGGACAGGGCTCTCTACGAGCAGTACGTC. Translation gives CASTLKGLRDRDRALYEQYV.

There are many counts of this clonotype. The chain links TRBV5-1 to TRBJ1-2; no firm D call. The CDR3 totals 14 residues. The ends were cut back, 7 bases at V and 7 bases at J, with 20 bases in the middle. CDR1 is SGHRS and CDR2 is YFSETQ in the germline V gene. The CDR3 loop reads CASGPPGRLVGYTF. The DNA of the CDR3 is TGCGCCAGCGGACCTCCGGGGAGGCTCGTTGGCTACACCTTC.

This clonotype has only a few counts. The rearrangement links TRBV28 to TRBJ1-1; maybe TRBD1 (5 bases). V lost 7 bases, J lost 1 base, and 10 bases lay in between. The CDR3 totals 13 residues. Germline CDR1 MDHEN, CDR2 SYDVKM. CDR3 sequence reads: CASTLGGNTEAFF. Written as DNA, the CDR3 is TGTGCCAGCACACTGGGGGGGAACACTGAAGCTTTCTTT.

This chain joins TRBV7-9 and TRBJ2-2; D perhaps matches TRBD1 (6 bases). V lost 5 bases and J lost 5, with 15 bases in between. CDR1 is SEHNR, CDR2 FQNEAQ, per germline (reference sequence). The CDR3 covers 15 residues. CDR3 amino acids: CASSNTGTSTGELFF. The CDR3 DNA reads as TGTGCCAGCAGCAATACCGGGACATCGACCGGGGAGCTGTTTTTT.

This clonotype was seen a few times. This could be a read error, since a much larger clone is one nucleotide away. The chain combines TRBV5-1 with TRBJ2-1, with TRBD2 as a possible D gene (7 bases). Per germline, CDR1 SGHRS and CDR2 YFSETQ. V was cut by 3 bases and J by 6 bases, with 16 bases left in between. CDR3 length: 15 amino acids. CDR3 region: CASSYFAGAANEQFF. The CDR3 DNA sequence: TGCGCCAGCAGCTATTTCGCGGGGGCCGCCAATGAGCAGTTCTTC.

The chain combines TRBV27 with TRBJ2-7, with TRBD2 identical over 7 bases. Germline lookup yields CDR1 MNHEY and CDR2 SMNVEV (reference sequence). The trim removed 5 bases at V and 2 bases at J, leaving 9 bases unmatched. The CDR3 extends over 15 amino acids. The CDR3 DNA follows: TGTGCCAGCAGTCCCGGGGAGGGGACTGCCTACGAGCAGTACTTC. Its protein product is CASSPGEGTAYEQYF.